The clone carrying this T cell receptor beta chain was seen at least ten times. TCRdb reanalysed the 5' RACE reads using MiXCR and keeps one entry per CDR3 protein. The data contain over 45,000 distinct CDR3 sequences, approximately 27% of them seen just once; the ten biggest clones take up around 2%. Tregs were sorted as CD4+CD25+CD127-/low cells. Sequenced input: tumor-infiltrating Tregs sorted from the breast tumor. This TCR derives from a female donor with breast cancer.

CDR3: CASSPLRGSYEQYF. The DNA of the CDR3 is TGCGCCAGCTCCCCCCTGCGGGGATCCTACGAGCAGTACTTC. This rearrangement joins TRBV5-1 to TRBJ2-7; maybe TRBD2 (6 bases). There are 14 residues in the CDR3. Germline CDR1 reads SGHRS; CDR2 reads YFSETQ. Trimming removed 7 bases at V and 1 base at J, with 15 bases between.